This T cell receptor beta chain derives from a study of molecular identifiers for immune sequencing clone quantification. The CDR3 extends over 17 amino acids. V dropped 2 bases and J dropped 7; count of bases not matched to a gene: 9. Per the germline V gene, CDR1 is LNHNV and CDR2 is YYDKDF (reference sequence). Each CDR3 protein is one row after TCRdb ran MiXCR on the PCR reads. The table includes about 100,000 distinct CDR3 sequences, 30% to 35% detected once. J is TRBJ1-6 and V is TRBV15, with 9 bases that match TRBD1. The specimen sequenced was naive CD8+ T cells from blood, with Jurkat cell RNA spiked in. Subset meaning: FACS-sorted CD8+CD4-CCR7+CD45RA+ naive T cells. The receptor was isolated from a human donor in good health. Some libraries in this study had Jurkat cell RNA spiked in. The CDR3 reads CATSRSPWTGENSPLHF. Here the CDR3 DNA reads TGTGCCACCAGCAGATCGCCATGGACAGGGGAGAATTCACCCCTCCACTTT.